The 18 T cell receptor beta chains in this list originate from one sample, sequenced in a study of T cell repertoires in aging, cancer and after chemotherapy. Multiplex touch-down PCR with TRB-A/B primers amplified rearranged V-D-J TRB sequences. TCRdb reanalysed the multiplex PCR reads using MiXCR and keeps one entry per CDR3 protein. The sample lists under 4,000 distinct CDR3 sequences, about 45% seen once, with about 3.4% in the top ten. Peripheral blood genomic DNA, not sorted cells or RNA, was the template. The sample taken for sequencing was blood. The receptors stem from a human donor with a solid tumor.

This clonotype has just a few counts. The chain recombines TRBV7-2 with TRBJ2-7, with D possibly matching TRBD1 (5 bases). The V gene lost 7 bases and the J gene lost 3 bases, with 7 bases spanning the gap. The germline V gene has CDR1 SGHTA and CDR2 FQGNSA. This CDR3 has 11 residues. The CDR3 DNA sequence: TGTGCCAGCATAGGGGACTACGAGCAGTACTTC. Its protein product is CASIGDYEQYF.

V gene TRBV7-2 combines with J gene TRBJ2-1; 8 nucleotides line up with TRBD2. V trimming: 4 bases; J trimming: 3 bases; junction bases outside the gene matches: 8. Germline V gene lookup returns CDR1 SGHTA and CDR2 FQGNSA. The CDR3 covers 16 residues. As DNA, the CDR3 is TGTGCCAGCAGCTCCTCCGGGAGGGCCTACTACAATGAGCAGTTCTTC. Its translation: CASSSSGRAYYNEQFF.

The J gene is TRBJ1-2, the V gene TRBV20-1, with D perhaps matching TRBD1 (5 bases). The CDR3 covers 12 residues. From germline, CDR1 is DFQATT and CDR2 SNEGSKA (reference sequence). Trimming cost V 4 bases and J 2 bases, with 8 bases left between them. The CDR3 DNA is TGCAGTGCTACGGACACCAACTATGGCTACACCTTC. Encoded protein: CSATDTNYGYTF.

This clonotype has only a few counts. The rearrangement links TRBV11-2 to TRBJ2-7; D ambiguous. V was shortened by 1 base and J by 3 bases, with 13 bases between the two germline ends. Per the germline V gene, CDR1 is SGHAT and CDR2 is FQNNGV. CDR3 size: 15 residues. The CDR3 bases are TGTGCCAGCAGCTTAGCCCTGGGTCTTTACTACGAGCAGTACTTC. This translates into CASSLALGLYYEQYF.

The CDR3 region is CASSSLGLAGEQYF. The CDR3 DNA is TGTGCCAGCAGCTCCTTGGGCCTAGCGGGCGAGCAGTACTTC. This sequence joins TRBV7-2 and TRBJ2-7; TRBD2 matches 8 bases. Germline CDR1 and CDR2: SGHTA and FQGNSA. J lost 6 bases, V lost 4 bases, and 8 bases had no gene match. The CDR3 totals 14 residues.

V is TRBV30 and J is TRBJ1-5, with a possible D match to TRBD1 (6 bases). There are 12 residues in the CDR3. V was pared by 3 bases and J by 4 bases, with 7 bases between. From germline, CDR1 is GTSNPN and CDR2 SVGIG (reference sequence). CDR3 in amino acids: CAWRTGNQPQHF. The CDR3 region has the DNA TGTGCCTGGAGGACAGGAAATCAGCCCCAGCATTTT.

The CDR3: CASGRGETQYF. The CDR3 bases are TGTGCCAGTGGGCGAGGGGAGACCCAGTACTTC. The chain is built from TRBV19 and TRBJ2-5; D is perhaps TRBD2 (5 bases). Trimming took 8 bases from V and 5 from J, leaving 9 bases between them. Germline lookup yields CDR1 LNHDA and CDR2 SQIVND (reference sequence). This CDR3 region has 11 residues.

About this clonotype: The DNA is omitted, as the CDR3 cannot be located on it reliably, and the CDR3 follows TCRdb's listing. The chain uses TRBV7-5 and TRBJ2-7; the DNA was not used to check the table's D call, TRBD1. TRBV7-5 is flagged as a pseudogene. The CDR3 spans 17 amino acids, including both terminal residues. CDR3: CISVSEAPSGTGGEQYF.

The J gene is TRBJ2-3, the V gene TRBV30; 7 bases fit TRBD1. From germline, CDR1 is GTSNPN and CDR2 SVGIG (reference sequence). CDR3 length: 14 amino acids. The V and J ends lost 5 bases and 1 base, in that order; junction bases with no gene match: 6. The CDR3 loop reads CAWGSGTGTDTQYF. CDR3 bases: TGTGCCTGGGGTTCCGGGACAGGCACAGATACGCAGTATTTT.

This chain connects TRBV6-5 to TRBJ2-7; D might be TRBD1 or TRBD2, each matching 6 bases. Trimming took 7 bases from V and 6 from J, leaving 22 bases between them. This CDR3 has 15 amino acids. CDR1 and CDR2 from the germline V gene are MNHEY and SVGAGI. The CDR3 DNA reads as TGTGCCAGCAAGGGCTCGGGAGCCCAAGGGGGCGAGCAGTACTTC. It translates to CASKGSGAQGGEQYF.

This clonotype was observed a few times. This chain links TRBV6-6 with TRBJ1-1; 7 nucleotides align to TRBD1. The germline V gene has CDR1 MNHNY and CDR2 SVGAGI (reference sequence). The CDR3 runs 14 residues. With V trimmed by 8 bases and J by 2 bases, 8 bases remained unmatched. DNA for the CDR3: TGTGCCAGCGGTGAAGGGGGCACTAACACTGAAGCTTTCTTT. Translating it yields CASGEGGTNTEAFF.

Concerning this clonotype itself: Mismatch with germline at one junction end may stem from a read error. V and J are TRBV9 and TRBJ2-4; D gene uncertain. Looked up from germline, CDR1 is SGDLS and CDR2 is YYNGEE. The CDR3 covers 8 residues. CDR3 protein: CASTRTDF. CDR3 nucleotide sequence: TGTGCCAGCACCCGGACCGACTTC.

The V gene is TRBV7-2, the J gene TRBJ1-6; D remains unclear. From germline, CDR1 is SGHTA and CDR2 FQGNSA. V was cut by 1 base and J by 5 bases, with 9 bases left in between. The CDR3 runs to 15 residues. CDR3 sequence reads: CASSLGPVDNSPLHF. The CDR3 DNA reads as TGTGCCAGCAGCTTAGGGCCGGTCGATAATTCACCCCTCCACTTT.

The V call is TRBV6-6, the J call TRBJ1-2; 9 bases are a match to TRBD1. V trimming: 4 bases; J trimming: 6 bases; junction bases outside the gene matches: 12. This CDR3 spans 16 amino acids. Germline CDR1 MNHNY, CDR2 SVGAGI (reference sequence). The CDR3 here is CASSSLQGAQLHGYTF. The DNA of the CDR3 is TGTGCCAGCAGTTCACTACAGGGGGCGCAACTCCATGGCTACACCTTC.

Only a few counts were recorded for this clonotype. The chain is built from TRBV29-1 and TRBJ1-5; D is unclear. Germline lookup yields CDR1 SQVTM and CDR2 ANQGSEA. The length of the CDR3 is 12 residues. The V end was cut by 4 bases, the J end by 4 bases, with 8 bases between. CDR3 region: CSVATVNQPQHF. The CDR3 coding sequence is TGCAGCGTTGCCACCGTTAATCAGCCCCAGCATTTT.

The rearrangement joins TRBV27 to TRBJ2-7, with D maybe TRBD1 (6 bases). This CDR3 is built from 14 residues. V was cut by 6 bases and J by 3 bases, with 15 bases left in between. Germline V gene sequence: CDR1 MNHEY, CDR2 SMNVEV (reference sequence). The CDR3 is CASRRGTLSYEQYF. The CDR3 DNA is TGTGCCAGCAGGCGAGGGACACTAAGCTACGAGCAGTACTTC.

The chain links TRBV12-3 or TRBV12-4 to TRBJ1-5; 9 bases map to TRBD1. V was clipped by 4 bases and J by 2 bases; unmatched bases: 0. There are 14 residues in the CDR3. CDR3 residues: CASSWTGGNQPQHF. Here the CDR3 DNA reads TGTGCCAGCAGTTGGACAGGGGGCAATCAGCCCCAGCATTTT.

The V gene is TRBV11-2, the J gene TRBJ1-1, with D possibly being TRBD1 (6 bases). The CDR3 contains 13 residues. V was cut by 5 bases and J by 3 bases, with 10 bases left in between. The germline V gene encodes CDR1 SGHAT and CDR2 FQNNGV. For the CDR3, the DNA is TGTGCCAGCAGCCCAAGGGGGTACACTGAAGCTTTCTTT. Translating it yields CASSPRGYTEAFF.